This TCR beta chain was recorded in a study of cytomegalovirus exposure and HLA in healthy donors (dated by TCRdb to 2017 to 2019). Some background on the complete study: An earlier analysis of approximately 640 of the donors reported about 250 Gb of sequence data and approximately 110 million unique TCR beta sequences from roughly 180 million T cells. An early release that covered roughly 600 HLA-typed donors contained approximately 300 gigabases of sequencing data and about 93 million unique TCR sequences. Among the roughly 400 genotyped donors, about 85% belonged to the genetic ancestry cluster associated with self-reported Caucasian donors. The study was designed to test whether signatures of past pathogen exposure could be identified by cataloging public T cell receptors. The study used immunosequencing to profile the T cell repertoires of several hundred subjects and linked those repertoires to cytomegalovirus serostatus. A separate validation cohort of 100 to 150 different subjects was used in addition to the roughly 670-subject first cohort. The study combined high-throughput TCR immunosequencing, statistical association of individual TCRs with disease status, and machine learning to predict cytomegalovirus infection status. A later analysis re-examined previously published TCR beta repertoires from around 670 donors and added high-resolution HLA genotyping to investigate patterns of TCR occurrence. Rather than drawing on any new phenotypic data, the later analysis identified candidate immune exposures from TCR beta sequences and the way those sequences occurred across donors. An earlier analysis of fewer than 700 of the donors applied high-throughput TCR beta sequencing to assess whether each TCR beta V gene segment acted as functional or pseudogenic. Alongside the repertoire data, information on donor age, sex, ethnicity and CMV serostatus was compiled. A later genetic analysis took genome-wide SNP genotypes for about 55% of the 666 donors and used that subset as a discovery cohort. Every discovery cohort repertoire had been produced on one sequencing platform. Both class I and class II loci were covered by HLA typing, at four-digit resolution. The number of donors typed differed by locus, with 629-630 for A, B, C, DRB1 and DQB1, 522 for DQA1, 606 for DPA1, and some 440 for DPB1. Because of strong linkage in the cohort, a handful of DR-DQ haplotypes were treated as single units for association and clustering. Among a few hundred genotyped donors of the cohort, an average of about 240,000 unique TCR beta nucleotide sequences were sequenced per donor, around a sixth of them non-productive.

The receptor library was made with the immunoSEQ multiplex PCR assay. For the multiplex PCR, a mixture combining 60 forward primers for TCR Vbeta segments and 13 reverse primers for TCR Jbeta segments was used. The CDR3 region of rearranged TCR beta genes was amplified from genomic DNA with a multiplex PCR assay. The amplified TCR beta libraries were sequenced on the Illumina HiSeq System as 87-base-pair reads. Processing in the source paper ran as follows. A later analysis counted tens of millions of unique TCR beta chains across the 500 to 850 repertoires, and about 10 million of these chains were shared by at least two donors. Raw reads were error-corrected and collapsed into unique sequences with a nearest-neighbor algorithm that merged closely related sequences to remove PCR and sequencing errors. Alignment of CDR3 sequences to IMGT reference sequences was used to assign V, D and J gene segments. For a sequence to be retained, at least a six-nucleotide match to both a V gene segment and a J gene segment was required. Rearrangements were called productive when the CDR3 lacked stop codons and stayed in frame with V and J; all others were non-productive. Following IMGT convention, CDR3 was defined as the stretch from the second conserved V-encoded cysteine to the conserved J-encoded phenylalanine. The earlier analysis of fewer than 700 of the donors excluded sequences that lacked an unambiguous match to a single V gene segment. In an earlier analysis of some 590 of the donors, a V segment was called functional when productive rearrangements were above 56.7%, and segregating when the standard deviation between donors exceeded 5%. A statistical classification framework was built to diagnose cytomegalovirus status from the catalog of TCR beta chain sequences. In a later analysis, V and J genes were assigned by comparing TCR nucleotide sequences against IMGT/GENE-DB human TR gene sequences. Using the TCRdist pipeline, a later analysis assigned CDR3 sequences along with most-parsimonious VDJ recombination scenarios. A later analysis defined each TCR beta chain by its CDR3 amino acid sequence plus V-gene family, and excluded reads lacking a unique V-gene family. A later analysis removed 592 highly shared, low-generation-probability nucleotide sequences to deal with suspected cross-contamination and a sequencing artifact. A later analysis calculated a clonal expansion index for each public chain from normalized within-repertoire ranks of inferred template counts. In a later analysis, generation probabilities were computed using a VDJ recombination model fitted to out-of-frame rearrangements, and the results were checked against IGoR. In a later analysis, TCR-TCR, TCR-HLA and TCR-CMV co-occurrence was scored with hypergeometric tests, and a repertoire-size bias correction was applied to TCR pairs. False discovery rates were estimated in a later analysis by permuting HLA or CMV assignments 20 times. In a later analysis, co-occurring TCRs were grouped with DBSCAN, and TCRdist sequence similarity was added when clustering was performed within HLA-allele-positive subsets. Repertoires with fewer than 30,000 or more than 120,000 public chains, plus five repertoires with anomalous nucleotide sharing, were excluded from co-occurrence clustering. TCRdb retrieved this table from immuneACCESS and kept in-frame rearrangements only. Not all clones are present; in checked studies, unresolved V genes account for under half, and no reason is known for the remainder. That table supplies the V and J calls and clone size; D and trimming were determined from the DNA. Here the sample has around 130,000 clones; roughly 84% occur a single time. 1% to 1.5% of the sample comes from the top ten.

Results the study describes overall, beyond this receptor: It was suggested by the authors that the approach could potentially be generalized to other disease states and immunological phenotypes. According to a later genetic analysis, donors in an Asian-associated ancestry cluster had fewer N-insertions in productive TCRs than the approximately 700-donor mean. A later analysis found that HLA-associated TCR beta chains were more clonally expanded and had lower generation probabilities than equally common non-associated chains. The classifier was reported to diagnose cytomegalovirus status with high specificity and sensitivity in both the original and validation cohorts. While some public TCRs were present in many individuals, most TCR sequences turned up only very rarely across donors. A further reported finding was that TCR beta sequences accurately predicted the HLA-A and HLA-B alleles for most subjects in the first cohort. A later analysis associated 16,951 TCR beta sequences with specific HLA alleles at a false discovery rate of 0.05. The only immune exposure information available for the cohort was CMV serostatus. The presence/absence analyses assumed that sequencing depth was roughly uniform across donors, and that assumption may not be true. In an earlier analysis of some 500 of the donors, most TCR beta V segments appeared in productive rearrangements about 90% or about 30% of the time, broadly matching IMGT annotations. In a later analysis, several top co-occurrence clusters were reported to appear linked to parvovirus B19, influenza, CMV and Epstein-Barr virus. The study listed 164 TCR beta chains as associated with cytomegalovirus. V-gene and J-gene trimming of TCR beta chains was associated with a missense DCLRE1C variant in a later genetic analysis, and the association was replicated in an independent cohort. In a later analysis, the rate of TCR association differed among HLA loci, with DRB1 alleles having the most associated TCRs and HLA-C alleles having the fewest. Seventeen rarely observed V segments, including chromosome 9 orphons, were excluded from the earlier analysis of several hundred of the donors because counts were too low. In a later analysis, most CMV-associated TCR beta chains were found to appear HLA-restricted, with HLA associations seemingly driven largely by CMV exposure. When HLA alleles, especially DR and DQ, strongly co-occurred, attributing TCR associations to individual alleles was difficult. Because HLA typing was missing for some donors at each locus, association tests included only the typed subset. Correlated functional status among segregating V segments might reflect linkage disequilibrium, but an unknown experimental factor could not be ruled out. In vitro tests confirmed that three of the cytomegalovirus-associated TCR beta chains recognize cytomegalovirus antigens. The cohort was sequenced for TCR beta chains only, and without alpha or paired-chain data the features that could be detected were limited. A group of highly shared sequence variants was considered likely to be a technical artifact of the sequencing pipeline. Some IMGT-functional V segments, including TRBV6-2 and TRBV6-3, could not be told apart with the 87-base-pair reads, so those segments were excluded.

V sheds 5 bases and J sheds 7 bases, leaving 24 bases between their ends. CDR1 MGHDK and CDR2 SYGVNS are derived from the germline V gene. Measured from the cysteine to the phenylalanine, the CDR3 is 17 residues long. Of all the DNA, just the CDR3 is kept, 51 bases in frame from base 1. Of note for this clone: Its antigen specificity is not known. It has no much larger one-base neighbor in the sample; base qualities were not kept.

In total, just over 650 healthy bone marrow donors made up the cohort. Cohort members were all nominally healthy when sampled, although unrecorded immune exposures were likely present. The donor was CMV seronegative and belonged to the group of 350 to 400 seronegative cohort members. A peripheral blood sample was collected from each donor, and TCR beta sequencing was performed on peripheral blood mononuclear cells. Genomic DNA was extracted from the blood cell samples with the Qiagen DNeasy Blood Extraction Kit. This TCR derives from a girl aged 2 to 9 in good health and CMV-seronegative. The chain is made from TRBV25-1 and TRBJ1-5; matching of 6 bases hints at TRBD1 as the D gene. The material sequenced was PBMCs. At the DNA level, the sequence is TGTGCCAGCAGTCCCTCTGATTCGGGGGGGCTTGGGCAGCCCCAGCATTTT. Its protein product is CASSPSDSGGLGQPQHF.